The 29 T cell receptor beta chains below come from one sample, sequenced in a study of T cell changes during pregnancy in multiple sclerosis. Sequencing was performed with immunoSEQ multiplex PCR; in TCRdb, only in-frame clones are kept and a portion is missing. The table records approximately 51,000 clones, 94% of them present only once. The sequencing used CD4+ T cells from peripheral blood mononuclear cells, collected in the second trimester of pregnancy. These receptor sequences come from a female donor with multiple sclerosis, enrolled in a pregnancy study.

The CDR3 loop reads CASSVQEAVYGYTF. For the CDR3, the DNA is TGTGCCAGCTCAGTCCAAGAGGCAGTCTATGGCTACACCTTC. The chain is built from TRBV18 and TRBJ1-2; D gene uncertain. V gave up 5 bases and J gave up 4 bases, with 14 bases separating them. The germline gives CDR1 KGHSH, CDR2 LQKENI. The CDR3 loop spans 14 amino acids.

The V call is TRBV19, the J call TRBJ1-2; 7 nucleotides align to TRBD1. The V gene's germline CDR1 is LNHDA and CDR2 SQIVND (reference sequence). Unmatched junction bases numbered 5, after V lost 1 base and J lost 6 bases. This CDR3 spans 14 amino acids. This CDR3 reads CASSIATGWNGYTF. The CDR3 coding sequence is TGTGCCAGTAGTATAGCGACAGGGTGGAATGGCTACACCTTC.

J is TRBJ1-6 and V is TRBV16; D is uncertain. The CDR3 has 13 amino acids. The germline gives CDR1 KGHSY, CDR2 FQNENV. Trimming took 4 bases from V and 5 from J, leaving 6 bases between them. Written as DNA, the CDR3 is TGTGCCAGCAGCCCCCAGGATAATTCACCCCTCCACTTT. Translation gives CASSPQDNSPLHF.

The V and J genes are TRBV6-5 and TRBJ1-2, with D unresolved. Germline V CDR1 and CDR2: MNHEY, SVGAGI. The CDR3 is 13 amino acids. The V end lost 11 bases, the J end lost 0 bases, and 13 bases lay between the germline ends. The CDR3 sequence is CAAAGASNYGYTF. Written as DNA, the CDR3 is TGTGCCGCCGCGGGTGCATCTAACTATGGCTACACCTTC.

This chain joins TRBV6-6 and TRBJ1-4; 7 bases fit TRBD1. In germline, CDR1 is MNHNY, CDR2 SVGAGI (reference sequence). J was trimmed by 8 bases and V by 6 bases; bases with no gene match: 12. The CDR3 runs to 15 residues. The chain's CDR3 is CASSRDKGASEKLFF. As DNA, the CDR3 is TGTGCCAGCAGCCGTGATAAGGGGGCGTCGGAAAAACTGTTTTTT.

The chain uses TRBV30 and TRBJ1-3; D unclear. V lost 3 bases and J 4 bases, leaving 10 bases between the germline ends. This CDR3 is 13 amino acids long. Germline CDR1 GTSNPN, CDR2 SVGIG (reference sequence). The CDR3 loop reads CAWRVEAGNTIYF. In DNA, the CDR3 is TGTGCCTGGAGAGTGGAGGCCGGAAACACCATATATTTT.

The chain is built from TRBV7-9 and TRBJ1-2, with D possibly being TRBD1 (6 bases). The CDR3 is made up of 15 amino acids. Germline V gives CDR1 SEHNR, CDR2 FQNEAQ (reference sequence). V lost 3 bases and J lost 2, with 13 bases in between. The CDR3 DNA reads TGTGCCAGCAGCTTGGCACAGGGATCCAACTATGGCTACACCTTC. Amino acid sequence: CASSLAQGSNYGYTF.

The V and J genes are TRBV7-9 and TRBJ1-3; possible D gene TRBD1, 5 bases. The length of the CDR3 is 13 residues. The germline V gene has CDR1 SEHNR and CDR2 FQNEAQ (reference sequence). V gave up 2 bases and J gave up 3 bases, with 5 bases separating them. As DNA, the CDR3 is TGTGCCAGCAGCTTACAGGGTGGAAACACCATATATTTT. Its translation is CASSLQGGNTIYF.

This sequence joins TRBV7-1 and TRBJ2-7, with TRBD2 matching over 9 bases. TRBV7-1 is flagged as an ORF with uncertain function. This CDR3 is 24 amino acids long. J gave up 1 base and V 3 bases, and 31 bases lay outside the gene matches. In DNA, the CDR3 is TGTGCCAGCAGCTCGCCGGCGATCCAAGAAGAAGCCGACTCCGTAGCGGGGGATTCCTACGAGCAGTACTTC. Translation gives CASSSPAIQEEADSVAGDSYEQYF.

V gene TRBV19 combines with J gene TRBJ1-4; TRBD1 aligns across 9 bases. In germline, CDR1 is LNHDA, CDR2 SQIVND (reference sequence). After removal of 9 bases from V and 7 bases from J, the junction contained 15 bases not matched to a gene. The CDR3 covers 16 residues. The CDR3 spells CASKDRGGLSAEKLFF. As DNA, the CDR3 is TGTGCCAGCAAGGACAGGGGAGGTTTAAGTGCTGAAAAACTGTTTTTT.

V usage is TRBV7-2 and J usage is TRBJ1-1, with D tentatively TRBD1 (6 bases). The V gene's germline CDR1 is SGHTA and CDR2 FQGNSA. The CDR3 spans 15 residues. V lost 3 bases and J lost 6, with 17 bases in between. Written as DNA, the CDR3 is TGTGCCAGCAGCTTGAGTTGGCAGGGGTTGTCTGAAGCTTTCTTT. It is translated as CASSLSWQGLSEAFF. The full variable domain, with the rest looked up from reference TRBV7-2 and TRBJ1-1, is GAGVSQSPSNKVTEKGKDVELRCDPISGHTALYWYRQSLGQGLEFLIYFQGNSAPDKSGLPSDRFSAERTGGSVSTLTIQRTQQEDSAVYLCASSLSWQGLSEAFFGQGTRLTVV.

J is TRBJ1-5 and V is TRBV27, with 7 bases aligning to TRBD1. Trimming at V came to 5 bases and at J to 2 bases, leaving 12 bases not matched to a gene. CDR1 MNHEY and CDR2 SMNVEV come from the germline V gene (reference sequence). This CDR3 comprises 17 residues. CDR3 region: CASSLTTGAVGNQPQHF. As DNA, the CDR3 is TGTGCCAGCAGTCTGACTACAGGGGCGGTTGGCAATCAGCCCCAGCATTTT.

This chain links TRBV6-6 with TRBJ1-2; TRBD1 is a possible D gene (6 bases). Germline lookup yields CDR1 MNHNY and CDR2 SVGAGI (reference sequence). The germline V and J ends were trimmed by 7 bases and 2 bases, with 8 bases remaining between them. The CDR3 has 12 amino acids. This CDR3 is CASTTGNYGYTF. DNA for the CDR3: TGTGCCAGCACCACAGGGAACTATGGCTACACCTTC.

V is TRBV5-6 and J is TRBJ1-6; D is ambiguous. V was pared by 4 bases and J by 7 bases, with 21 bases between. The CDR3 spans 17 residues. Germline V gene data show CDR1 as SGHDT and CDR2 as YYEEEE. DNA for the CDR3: TGTGCCAGCAGCCGTGATCCGGGCCCTGGGAGAAATTCACCCCTCCACTTT. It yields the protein CASSRDPGPGRNSPLHF.

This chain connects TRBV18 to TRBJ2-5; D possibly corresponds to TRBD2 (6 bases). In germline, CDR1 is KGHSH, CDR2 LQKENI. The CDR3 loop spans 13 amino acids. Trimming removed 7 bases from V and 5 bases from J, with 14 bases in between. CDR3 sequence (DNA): TGTGCCAGCTTAGGCGGGGTGGCGGAGACCCAGTACTTC. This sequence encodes CASLGGVAETQYF.

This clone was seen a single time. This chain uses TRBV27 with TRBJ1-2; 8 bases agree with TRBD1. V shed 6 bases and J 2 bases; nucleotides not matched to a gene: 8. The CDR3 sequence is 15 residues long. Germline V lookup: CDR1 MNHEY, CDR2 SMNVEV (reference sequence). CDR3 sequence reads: CASRIPGGGNYGYTF. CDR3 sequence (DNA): TGTGCCAGCAGAATCCCAGGGGGCGGAAACTATGGCTACACCTTC.

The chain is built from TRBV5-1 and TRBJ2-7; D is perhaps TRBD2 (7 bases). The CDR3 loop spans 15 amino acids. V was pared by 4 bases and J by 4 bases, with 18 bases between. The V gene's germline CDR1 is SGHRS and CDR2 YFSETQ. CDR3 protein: CASSGGGVELYEQYF. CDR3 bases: TGCGCCAGCAGCGGGGGGGGCGTCGAGTTGTACGAGCAGTACTTC.

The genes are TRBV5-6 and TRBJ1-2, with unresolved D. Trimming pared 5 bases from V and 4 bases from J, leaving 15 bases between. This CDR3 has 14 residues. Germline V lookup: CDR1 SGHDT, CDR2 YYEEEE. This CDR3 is CASSLNGPPYGYTF. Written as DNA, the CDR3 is TGTGCCAGCAGTTTGAATGGGCCGCCCTATGGCTACACCTTC.

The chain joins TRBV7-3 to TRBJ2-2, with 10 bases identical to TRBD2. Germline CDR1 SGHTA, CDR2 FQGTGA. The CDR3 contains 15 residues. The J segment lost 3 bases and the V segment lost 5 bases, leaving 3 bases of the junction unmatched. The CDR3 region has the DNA TGTGCCAGCAGCCCAGCGGGGGGGCACACCGGGGAGCTGTTTTTT. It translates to CASSPAGGHTGELFF.

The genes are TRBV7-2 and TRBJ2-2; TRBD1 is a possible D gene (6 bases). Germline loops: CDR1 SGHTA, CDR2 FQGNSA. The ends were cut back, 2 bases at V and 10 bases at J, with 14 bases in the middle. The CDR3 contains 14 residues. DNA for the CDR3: TGTGCCAGCAGCTTAAGATTGGGGGCCGAGGAGCTGTTTTTT. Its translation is CASSLRLGAEELFF.

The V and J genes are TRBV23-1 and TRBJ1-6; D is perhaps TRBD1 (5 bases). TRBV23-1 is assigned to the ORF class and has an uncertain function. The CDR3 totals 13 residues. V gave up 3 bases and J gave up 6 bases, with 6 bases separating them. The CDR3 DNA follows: TGCGCCAGCAGTCAGGACACTAATTCACCCCTCCACTTT. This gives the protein CASSQDTNSPLHF.

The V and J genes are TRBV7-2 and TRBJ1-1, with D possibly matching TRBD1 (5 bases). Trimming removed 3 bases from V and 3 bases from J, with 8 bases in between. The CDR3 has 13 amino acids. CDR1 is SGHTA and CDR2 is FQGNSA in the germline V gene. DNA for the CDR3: TGTGCCAGCAGCTTGGGGCCCTACACTGAAGCTTTCTTT. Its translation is CASSLGPYTEAFF.

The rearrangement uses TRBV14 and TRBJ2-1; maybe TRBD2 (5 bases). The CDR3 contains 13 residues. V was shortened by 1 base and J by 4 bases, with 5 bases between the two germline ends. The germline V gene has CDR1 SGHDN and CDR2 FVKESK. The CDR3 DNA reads TGTGCCAGCAGCCAAGGGGAGTACAATGAGCAGTTCTTC. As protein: CASSQGEYNEQFF. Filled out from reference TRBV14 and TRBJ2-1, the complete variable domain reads EAGVTQFPSHSVIEKGQTVTLRCDPISGHDNLYWYRRVMGKEIKFLLHFVKESKQDESGMPNNRFLAERTGGTYSTLKVQPAELEDSGVYFCASSQGEYNEQFFGPGTRLTVL.

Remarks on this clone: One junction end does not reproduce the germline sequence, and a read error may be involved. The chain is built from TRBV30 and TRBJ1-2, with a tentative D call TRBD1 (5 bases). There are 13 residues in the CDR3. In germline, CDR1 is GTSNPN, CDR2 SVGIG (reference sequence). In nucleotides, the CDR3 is TGTGCGTGGAAGGAGGGGCCCTACTATGGCTACACCTTC. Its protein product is CAWKEGPYYGYTF.

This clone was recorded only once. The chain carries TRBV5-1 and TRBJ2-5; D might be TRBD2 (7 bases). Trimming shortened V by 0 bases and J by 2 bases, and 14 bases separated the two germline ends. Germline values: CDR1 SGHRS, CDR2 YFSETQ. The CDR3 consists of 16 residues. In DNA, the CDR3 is TGCGCCAGCAGCTTGGGGGCGGGGGCTGTGCAAGAGACCCAGTACTTC. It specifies CASSLGAGAVQETQYF.

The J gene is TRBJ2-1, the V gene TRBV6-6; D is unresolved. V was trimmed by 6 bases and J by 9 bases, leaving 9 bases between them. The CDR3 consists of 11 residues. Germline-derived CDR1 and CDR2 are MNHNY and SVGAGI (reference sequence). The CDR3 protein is CASRETGEQFF. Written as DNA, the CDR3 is TGTGCCAGCAGGGAGACGGGTGAGCAGTTCTTC.

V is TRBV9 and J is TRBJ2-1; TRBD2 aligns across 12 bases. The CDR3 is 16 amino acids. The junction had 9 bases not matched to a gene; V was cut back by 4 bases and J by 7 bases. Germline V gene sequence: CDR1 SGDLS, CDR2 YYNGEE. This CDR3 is CASSPRTSGTGNEQFF. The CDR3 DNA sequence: TGTGCCAGCAGCCCTCGGACTAGCGGGACCGGGAATGAGCAGTTCTTC.

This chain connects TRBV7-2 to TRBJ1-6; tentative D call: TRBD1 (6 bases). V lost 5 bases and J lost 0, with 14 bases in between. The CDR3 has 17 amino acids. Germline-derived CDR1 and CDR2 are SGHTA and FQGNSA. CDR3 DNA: TGTGCCAGCAGCCCCGGACAGACCAGCTCCTATAATTCACCCCTCCACTTT. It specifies CASSPGQTSSYNSPLHF.

CDR3 sequence: CASSLAGVAGETQYF. CDR3 in DNA: TGTGCCAGCAGCTTGGCCGGGGTAGCGGGAGAGACCCAGTACTTC. V is TRBV5-6 and J is TRBJ2-5; 7 bases map to TRBD2. V was pared by 0 bases and J by 4 bases, with 6 bases of the junction left unmatched. The CDR3 has 15 residues. CDR1 is SGHDT and CDR2 is YYEEEE in the germline V gene. Full variable domain (outside the CDR3, taken from reference TRBV5-6 and TRBJ2-5): DAGVTQSPTHLIKTRGQQVTLRCSPKSGHDTVSWYQQALGQGPQFIFQYYEEEERQRGNFPDRFSGHQFPNYSSELNVNALLLGDSALYLCASSLAGVAGETQYFGPGTRLLVL.